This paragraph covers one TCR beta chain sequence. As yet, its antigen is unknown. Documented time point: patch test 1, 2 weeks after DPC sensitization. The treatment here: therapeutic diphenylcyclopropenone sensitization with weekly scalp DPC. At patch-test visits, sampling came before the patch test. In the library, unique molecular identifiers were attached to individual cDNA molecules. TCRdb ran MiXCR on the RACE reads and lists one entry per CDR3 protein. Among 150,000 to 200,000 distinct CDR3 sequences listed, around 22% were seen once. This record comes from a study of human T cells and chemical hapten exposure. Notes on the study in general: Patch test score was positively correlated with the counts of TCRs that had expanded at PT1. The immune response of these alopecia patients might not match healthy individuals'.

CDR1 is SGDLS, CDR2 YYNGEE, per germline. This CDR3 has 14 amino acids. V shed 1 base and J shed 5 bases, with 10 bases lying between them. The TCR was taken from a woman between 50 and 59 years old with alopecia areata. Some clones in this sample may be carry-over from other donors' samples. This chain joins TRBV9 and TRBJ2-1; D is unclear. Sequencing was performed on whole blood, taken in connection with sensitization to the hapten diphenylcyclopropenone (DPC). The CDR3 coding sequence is TGTGCCAGCAGCGTATCGGGCGCCAACAATGAGCAGTTCTTC. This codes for CASSVSGANNEQFF. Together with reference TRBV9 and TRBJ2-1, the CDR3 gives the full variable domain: DSGVTQTPKHLITATGQRVTLRCSPRSGDLSVYWYQQSLDQGLQFLIQYYNGEERAKGNILERFSAQQFPDLHSELNLSSLELGDSALYFCASSVSGANNEQFFGPGTRLTVL.